This TCR beta chain appears in the sequencing data of a study of blood T cell repertoires in COVID-19 (TCRdb year 2020). At the level of the whole study: Samples from collaborators originated in the United States, Italy and Spain and spanned both the acute and convalescent phases of COVID-19. The prospective study material was composed of cDNA or gDNA derived from T cells, B-cell-depleted T cells, or PBMCs. Subjects who had been exposed to COVID-19, were actively infected with it, or had recovered from it provided the deeply sampled blood TCRbeta repertoires that made up the dataset. The repertoires were released in a freely available public database meant as a resource for research on the immune response to SARS-CoV-2. The samples were drawn from two sources: the first 160 participants of the ongoing ImmuneRACE study, and 1,000 to 1,500 subjects contributed by 6 global collaborators. The sample metadata nearly always contained a de-identified subject ID, COVID-19 status, age in years and sex. Where HLA class I and class II types were available, the types were taken from metadata supplied by the sample provider, not from assay-based typing. Results the study describes overall, beyond this receptor: The amount of clinical and demographic metadata varied by source and participant and was provided uncurated.

Each collaborating institution followed its own protocols to collect whole blood in K2EDTA tubes. For TCRbeta analysis, collaborators shipped samples as frozen whole blood, isolated PBMCs, or DNA extracted from either of those sample types. A word on this clone: Its binding antigen is unknown. No base-level quality is on record; no much larger clone is a single base apart.

TCRbeta CDR3 regions were amplified from genomic DNA using the immunoSEQ Assay, a bias-controlled multiplex PCR. The authors processed their data as follows. Nucleated cell counts per sample were estimated from amplification of reference gene primers within the assay. Sequence reads were collapsed and filtered to measure the absolute abundance of every unique TCRbeta CDR3 rearrangement. For each sample, productive Simpson clonality was calculated by taking the square root of Simpson's diversity index across productive rearrangements. TCRdb re-hosts the immuneACCESS table, in-frame sequences only. Its copies lack some clones; in the studies checked, an unresolved V gene accounts for under half of them, and the cause for the rest is not known. V, J and clone size are those of that table, while D and trimming were read from the DNA. The sample contains a few hundred thousand clones, more than 85% of them found a single time. The ten biggest clones cover more than 0.75% of the sample.

The sequencing input was peripheral blood. The origin of this receptor is a man under 40 with acute or convalescent COVID-19.

Read as DNA, the sequence is TGTGCCAGCAGCTTGGACTTGGCTGGGGGGCTGTTTTTT. Translated, this gives CASSLDLAGGLFF. The chain was built from TRBV5-5 and TRBJ1-4; a weak D assignment points to TRBD1 (5 bases agree). The V end loses 0 bases and the J end loses 14 bases, and a stretch of 14 bases separates them. CDR1 is given as SGHKS and CDR2 as YYEKEE, both from the germline V gene (reference sequence). Its CDR3 holds 13 amino acids, cysteine through phenylalanine. CDR3 DNA only is kept here, 39 bases in frame from base 1.